This T cell receptor (beta chain) comes out of a study of blood T cell repertoires in COVID-19. Overall study context: Italy, Spain and the United States were the sources of the convalescent and acute COVID-19 samples. Nucleic acid was either cDNA or gDNA, and it came from T cells, B-cell-depleted T cells, or PBMCs.

Original data processing: Estimates of nucleated cell counts were drawn from the amplification of reference gene primers. The data were produced by immunoSEQ multiplex PCR, yet TCRdb's version contains in-frame clones alone and is incomplete. The V and J calls and clone size come from that table; D and trimming were worked out from the DNA. The table lists a few hundred thousand clones, roughly 80% of them singletons. The CDR3 consists of 14 residues. Germline-derived CDR1 and CDR2 are ENHRY and SYGVKD. V dropped 3 bases and J dropped 6 bases, with 15 bases sitting between them. The receptor's source is a human donor with acute or convalescent COVID-19. The donor label of this sample is uncertain. The chain combines TRBV10-3 with TRBJ2-7; D is perhaps TRBD2 (6 bases). Sequencing was done on a sample of peripheral blood. CDR3 region: CAISDLGSPSEQYF. The CDR3 coding sequence is TGTGCCATCAGTGACCTCGGGAGTCCTAGCGAGCAGTACTTC.